Each of the 26 T cell receptor beta chains below was sequenced from the same sample in a study of neurological immune-mediated disorders. Using its own MiXCR run on the 5' RACE reads, TCRdb lists one record per CDR3 protein. Among about 46,000 distinct CDR3 sequences listed, just under 4.5% were seen once. Sequencing was done on a sample of PBMCs. These receptors all come from a woman aged 55-75 years with multiple sclerosis.

This clonotype showed up just a few times. The chain joins TRBV7-2 to TRBJ2-1; no definite D call. V was cut by 1 base and J by 9 bases, with 13 bases left in between. Germline-derived CDR1 and CDR2 are SGHTA and FQGNSA. There are 14 residues in the CDR3. The CDR3 spells CASSLVIKGSEQFF. The CDR3 nucleotides are TGTGCCAGCAGCTTAGTTATAAAGGGCAGTGAGCAGTTCTTC.

This clonotype was seen at least ten times. V gene TRBV28 combines with J gene TRBJ1-2; D perhaps matches TRBD1 (6 bases). Germline CDR1 and CDR2: MDHEN and SYDVKM. The V gene lost 5 bases and the J gene lost 8 bases, with 15 bases spanning the gap. CDR3 length: 13 amino acids. CDR3 sequence: CASSPSTGRGYTF. The CDR3 nucleotides are TGTGCCAGCAGTCCCTCGACAGGTCGCGGCTACACCTTC.

This clonotype showed up many times. The chain has TRBV9 and TRBJ2-1; 12 bases agree with TRBD2. The germline V gene has CDR1 SGDLS and CDR2 YYNGEE. The CDR3 is 13 amino acids. The junction had 3 bases not matched to a gene; V was cut back by 5 bases and J by 9 bases. Written as DNA, the CDR3 is TGTGCCAGCAGGGGGACTAGCGGGTCTGAGCAGTTCTTC. As protein: CASRGTSGSEQFF.

This clonotype was seen only a few times. The chain has TRBV5-1 and TRBJ1-1; weak D call: TRBD1 (6 bases). Germline-derived CDR1 and CDR2 are SGHRS and YFSETQ. The CDR3 totals 15 residues. Trimming stripped 3 bases from V and 0 bases from J, with 12 bases between. CDR3 residues: CASSSLTGLNTEAFF. The CDR3 DNA sequence: TGCGCCAGCAGCTCACTAACAGGGCTGAACACTGAAGCTTTCTTT. Supplemented by reference TRBV5-1 and TRBJ1-1, the full variable domain reads KAGVTQTPRYLIKTRGQQVTLSCSPISGHRSVSWYQQTPGQGLQFLFEYFSETQRNKGNFPGRFSGRQFSNSRSEMNVSTLELGDSALYLCASSSLTGLNTEAFFGQGTRLTVV.

This chain connects TRBV7-2 to TRBJ2-1, with D possibly being TRBD2 (6 bases). Germline V gene sequence: CDR1 SGHTA, CDR2 FQGNSA. The CDR3 loop spans 15 amino acids. Trimming removed 9 bases from V and 9 bases from J, with 24 bases in between. CDR3 amino acids: CASQRLPIAVGEQFF. CDR3 nucleotide sequence: TGTGCCAGTCAGAGACTCCCTATAGCGGTGGGTGAGCAGTTCTTC.

This clonotype was observed many times. This chain links TRBV5-1 with TRBJ2-7, with D possibly being TRBD2 (7 bases). V dropped 1 base and J dropped 2 bases, with 10 bases sitting between them. Germline values: CDR1 SGHRS, CDR2 YFSETQ. This CDR3 has 14 amino acids. The CDR3 bases are TGCGCCAGCAGCTTGAGGGGGGGAACCTACGAGCAGTACTTC. Encoded protein: CASSLRGGTYEQYF.

The chain has TRBV27 and TRBJ1-6, with no clear D. This CDR3 has 15 amino acids. Germline CDR1 MNHEY, CDR2 SMNVEV (reference sequence). The ends were cut back, 2 bases at V and 7 bases at J, with 12 bases in the middle. Here the CDR3 reads CASSLTFRENSPLHF. DNA of the CDR3: TGTGCCAGCAGTTTAACGTTCCGGGAGAATTCACCCCTCCACTTT.

This clonotype has at least ten counts. This chain links TRBV29-1 with TRBJ1-2; D is undetermined. The CDR3 is made up of 10 amino acids. Trimming took off 4 bases at V and 6 bases at J, with 6 bases between the two ends. Germline CDR1 SQVTM, CDR2 ANQGSEA. CDR3 nucleotides: TGCAGCGTTGGGCTGAATGGCTACACCTTC. It codes for CSVGLNGYTF.

The chain combines TRBV12-3 or TRBV12-4 with TRBJ1-5; TRBD1 is a possible D gene (5 bases). This CDR3 region has 15 residues. The V gene lost 3 bases and the J gene lost 3 bases, with 12 bases spanning the gap. The CDR3 nucleotides are TGTGCCAGCAGTTTGTCAGGGCGCCCCAATCAGCCCCAGCATTTT. It is translated as CASSLSGRPNQPQHF.

Only a few counts were recorded for this clonotype. This sequence joins TRBV7-2 and TRBJ1-3; TRBD1 is a possible D gene (5 bases). The CDR3 is 14 residues long. Trimming cost V 0 bases and J 3 bases, with 6 bases left between them. Germline V CDR1 and CDR2: SGHTA, FQGNSA. The CDR3 sequence: CASSLAGGGNTIYF. CDR3 nucleotides: TGTGCCAGCAGCTTAGCGGGGGGTGGAAACACCATATATTTT. The variable domain in full, completed from reference TRBV7-2 and TRBJ1-3, reads GAGVSQSPSNKVTEKGKDVELRCDPISGHTALYWYRQSLGQGLEFLIYFQGNSAPDKSGLPSDRFSAERTGGSVSTLTIQRTQQEDSAVYLCASSLAGGGNTIYFGEGSWLTVV.

Only a few counts were recorded for this clonotype. The CDR3 sequence: CSVDVRTGDNEQFF. The CDR3 DNA follows: TGCAGTGTGGATGTCCGGACTGGAGACAATGAGCAGTTCTTC. The V call is TRBV20-1, the J call TRBJ2-1; TRBD2 is a possible D gene (5 bases). CDR1 and CDR2 from the germline V gene are DFQATT and SNEGSKA (reference sequence). V was pared by 7 bases and J by 5 bases, with 18 bases between. The CDR3 has 14 residues.

This clonotype was detected ten times or more. The V call is TRBV20-1, the J call TRBJ1-1; no clear D gene. CDR1 and CDR2 (germline): DFQATT, SNEGSKA (reference sequence). The CDR3 extends over 17 amino acids. V was trimmed by 2 bases and J by 6 bases, leaving 25 bases between them. DNA of the CDR3: TGCAGTGCTAGACCCTCGGGCCACGGTCCTCATGGCCCTGAAGCTTTCTTT. Its protein is CSARPSGHGPHGPEAFF.

This clonotype was counted at least ten times. J is TRBJ2-3 and V is TRBV24-1; TRBD2 matches at 8 bases. CDR1 KGHDR and CDR2 SFDVKD come from the germline V gene. The CDR3 runs 15 residues. V shed 1 base and J 5 bases; nucleotides not matched to a gene: 4. CDR3 sequence reads: CATSDFTGGIDTQYF. CDR3 nucleotide sequence: TGTGCCACCAGTGATTTCACGGGAGGGATAGATACGCAGTATTTT.

This clonotype has at least ten counts. The final CDR3 position lacks the conserved phenylalanine or tryptophan, pointing to a likely read error. The rearrangement joins TRBV28 to TRBJ1-6; 10 bases line up with TRBD1. This CDR3 comprises 16 residues. V lost 2 bases and J lost 9; bases outside the gene matches: 7. Looked up from germline, CDR1 is MDHEN and CDR2 is SYDVKM. The CDR3 nucleotides are TGTGCCAGCAGTTTAGGCGGGACAGGGGATTCTTCACCCCTCCACTAT. As protein: CASSLGGTGDSSPLHY.

This clonotype has ten or more counts. In nucleotides, the CDR3 is TGTGCCAGCAGACGAGACAGGGGGAGGAACACTGAAGCTTTCTTT. It codes for CASRRDRGRNTEAFF. The J gene is TRBJ1-1, the V gene TRBV6-5; 9 positions agree with TRBD1. CDR1 and CDR2 (germline): MNHEY, SVGAGI. V was pared by 6 bases and J by 1 base, with 6 bases of the junction left unmatched. The CDR3 sequence is 15 residues long.

This clonotype was counted at least ten times. V is TRBV9 and J is TRBJ2-1, with 10 bases matching TRBD2. Germline CDR1 reads SGDLS; CDR2 reads YYNGEE. This CDR3 has 16 residues. V gave up 0 bases and J gave up 8 bases; unmatched junction bases: 8. CDR3 coding DNA: TGTGCCAGCAGCGTAGAAGCGGGGGGGTCTATCCATGAGCAGTTCTTC. It specifies CASSVEAGGSIHEQFF.

In this sample, this clonotype turned up many times. The chain carries TRBV7-3 and TRBJ1-1; possible D gene TRBD1, 5 bases. The CDR3 runs to 16 residues. V was cut by 1 base and J by 0 bases, with 12 bases left in between. Germline loops: CDR1 SGHTA, CDR2 FQGTGA. The CDR3 nucleotides read TGTGCCAGCAGCTTAAATGCGGGGCAGCTGAACACTGAAGCTTTCTTT. Amino acids: CASSLNAGQLNTEAFF.

Note on this clonotype: One end of the junction varies from germline; a read error may be responsible. The chain recombines TRBV2 with TRBJ1-5; TRBD1 is a possible D gene (5 bases). The CDR3 totals 13 residues. Per the germline V gene, CDR1 is SNHLY and CDR2 is FYNNEI. The CDR3 spells CASSQGPDQPQNF. The CDR3 DNA sequence: TGTGCCAGCAGCCAGGGTCCGGATCAGCCCCAGAATTTT.

This clonotype was picked up many times. V gene TRBV28 combines with J gene TRBJ1-5; D not resolved. This CDR3 has 14 amino acids. Trimming pared 3 bases from V and 1 base from J, leaving 7 bases between. CDR1 is MDHEN, CDR2 SYDVKM, per germline. The CDR3 reads CASSFPPSNQPQHF. The CDR3 bases are TGTGCCAGCAGTTTCCCGCCAAGCAATCAGCCCCAGCATTTT.

This clonotype was detected ten times or more. The chain has TRBV4-2 and TRBJ2-7; 7 bases are shared with TRBD1. Germline assignment: CDR1 LGHNA and CDR2 YNFKEQ. Trimming cost V 5 bases and J 6 bases; bases outside gene matches: 10. This CDR3 spans 14 amino acids. CDR3 region: CASSWERGLSEQYF. The DNA of the CDR3 is TGTGCCAGCAGCTGGGAGAGGGGGCTCTCCGAGCAGTACTTC.

V is TRBV20-1 and J is TRBJ2-3, with 12 nucleotides matching TRBD2. The CDR3 runs to 15 residues. The germline gives CDR1 DFQATT, CDR2 SNEGSKA (reference sequence). Unmatched junction bases numbered 5, after V lost 5 bases and J lost 2 bases. CDR3 DNA sequence: TGCAGTGCTCCGACTAGCGGGAGCGACACAGATACGCAGTATTTT. It is translated as CSAPTSGSDTDTQYF.

Ten or more counts support this clonotype. The chain links TRBV7-6 to TRBJ2-2, with 7 positions matching TRBD2. V gave up 3 bases and J gave up 2 bases; unmatched junction bases: 6. CDR3 length: 16 amino acids. CDR1 is SGHVS and CDR2 is FNYEAQ in the germline V gene. Here the CDR3 DNA reads TGTGCCAGCAGCTTGGAGGGAGGGGCTAACACCGGGGAGCTGTTTTTT. Amino acid sequence: CASSLEGGANTGELFF.

The chain couples TRBV20-1 to TRBJ2-7; 15 nucleotides line up with TRBD2. The germline V gene encodes CDR1 DFQATT and CDR2 SNEGSKA (reference sequence). Germline trimming cut 6 bases from V and 0 bases from J; bases unmatched to any gene: 3. The CDR3 has 15 amino acids. This CDR3 reads CSATGLAGGSYEQYF. The CDR3 DNA is TGCAGTGCAACGGGACTAGCGGGGGGCTCCTACGAGCAGTACTTC.

This clonotype has only a few counts. V and J are TRBV3-1 and TRBJ2-3, with 7 bases identical to TRBD1. V trimming: 7 bases; J trimming: 2 bases; junction bases outside the gene matches: 6. The germline gives CDR1 LGHDT, CDR2 YNNKEL (reference sequence). The CDR3 totals 14 residues. Here the CDR3 reads CASTLGQSTDTQYF. As DNA, the CDR3 is TGTGCCAGCACCCTGGGACAGTCCACAGATACGCAGTATTTT.

A note on this clonotype: This clone may be a read error of a much larger clone one base away. The chain links TRBV4-1 to TRBJ2-1; possible D gene TRBD1, 7 bases. The CDR3 loop spans 14 amino acids. The V end was cut by 4 bases, the J end by 8 bases, with 15 bases between. The V gene's germline CDR1 is MGHRA and CDR2 YSYEKL. The DNA for the CDR3 is TGCGCCAGCAGCCTTGGAGGGGGCGAGTATGAGCAGTTCTTC. Amino acids: CASSLGGGEYEQFF.

This clonotype occurred many times. This chain links TRBV7-9 with TRBJ2-7; 7 bases line up with TRBD1. V shed 5 bases, J shed 8 bases, and the junction held 6 bases outside the gene matches. The germline V gene has CDR1 SEHNR and CDR2 FQNEAQ (reference sequence). This CDR3 has 12 residues. DNA for the CDR3: TGTGCCAGCAGCCCAGGGGGTTCTCAGCAGTACTTC. It encodes CASSPGGSQQYF.